What follows are 28 T cell receptor beta chains derived from one specimen sequenced in a study of CD8+ T cells in alopecia areata. Treatment here: oral pan-JAK inhibitor, 5-10 mg twice daily. Extraction and reverse transcription of RNA yielded cDNA as the sequencing template. The repertoire was sequenced with immunoSEQ multiplex PCR; TCRdb's copy has only in-frame clones and lacks some. The sample lists about 190,000 clones; approximately 60% were seen once. Sequencing used CD4+ T cells sorted from blood, obtained at week 4, from a patient treated with tofacitinib. The receptors here all came from a human donor with alopecia areata.

The rearrangement links TRBV29-1 to TRBJ1-5, with D perhaps matching TRBD1 (6 bases). CDR3 length: 13 residues. CDR1 and CDR2 (germline): SQVTM, ANQGSEA. The V and J ends lost 4 bases and 4 bases respectively, with 11 bases between them. As DNA, the CDR3 is TGCAGCGTTGTATGGGGGGCGAATCAGCCCCAGCATTTT. Translating it yields CSVVWGANQPQHF.

This clone has only one observation. The V gene is TRBV29-1, the J gene TRBJ2-5, with no clear D. The CDR3 has 12 amino acids. Germline-derived CDR1 and CDR2 are SQVTM and ANQGSEA. The V and J ends lost 4 bases and 2 bases respectively, with 8 bases between them. The CDR3 is CSVVTLQETQYF. The CDR3 DNA follows: TGCAGCGTTGTGACACTACAAGAGACCCAGTACTTC.

The chain links TRBV6-6 to TRBJ1-1; no reliable D call. The V gene's germline CDR1 is MNHNY and CDR2 SVGAGI (reference sequence). The V end was cut by 2 bases, the J end by 8 bases, with 12 bases between. The CDR3 extends over 13 amino acids. The CDR3: CASSYLRNAEAFF. In nucleotides, the CDR3 is TGTGCCAGCAGTTACCTTCGGAATGCAGAAGCTTTCTTT.

The sample holds a few counts of this clone. The V and J genes are TRBV9 and TRBJ2-2; the D is unclear. CDR3 size: 14 residues. The germline V and J ends were trimmed by 4 bases and 7 bases, with 14 bases remaining between them. Germline CDR1 reads SGDLS; CDR2 reads YYNGEE. The CDR3 protein is CASSLPGTGGELFF. The DNA of the CDR3 is TGTGCCAGCAGCCTCCCCGGTACGGGCGGGGAGCTGTTTTTT. The full variable domain, completed using reference TRBV9 and TRBJ2-2, is DSGVTQTPKHLITATGQRVTLRCSPRSGDLSVYWYQQSLDQGLQFLIQYYNGEERAKGNILERFSAQQFPDLHSELNLSSLELGDSALYFCASSLPGTGGELFFGEGSRLTVL.

The chain has TRBV5-1 and TRBJ2-6, with D possibly being TRBD1 or TRBD2 (5 bases each). With 4 bases removed from V and 0 bases from J, the gap between germline ends came to 11 bases. Per the germline V gene, CDR1 is SGHRS and CDR2 is YFSETQ. The CDR3 is 16 amino acids. The CDR3 DNA reads TGCGCCAGCAGCCGGGACGGCCCCTCTGGGGCCAACGTCCTGACTTTC. Its translation is CASSRDGPSGANVLTF. Variable domain in full (rest from reference TRBV5-1 and TRBJ2-6): KAGVTQTPRYLIKTRGQQVTLSCSPISGHRSVSWYQQTPGQGLQFLFEYFSETQRNKGNFPGRFSGRQFSNSRSEMNVSTLELGDSALYLCASSRDGPSGANVLTFGAGSRLTVL.

This chain links TRBV4-3 with TRBJ1-1, with D maybe TRBD1 (5 bases). Germline V gene lookup returns CDR1 LGHNA and CDR2 YSLEER. The CDR3 is made up of 13 amino acids. The V and J ends lost 0 bases and 10 bases respectively, with 12 bases between them. The CDR3 DNA is TGCGCCAGCAGCCAAGATATCCTGACAGCAGCTTTCTTT. It yields the protein CASSQDILTAAFF.

The chain recombines TRBV5-6 with TRBJ2-7; maybe TRBD1 (6 bases). V dropped 4 bases and J dropped 4 bases, with 18 bases sitting between them. Germline CDR1 is SGHDT and CDR2 is YYEEEE. The CDR3 spans 15 residues. Here the CDR3 DNA reads TGTGCCAGCAGCCCTCTTGGGGGCAGTAGGTACGAGCAGTACTTC. This sequence encodes CASSPLGGSRYEQYF.

This chain connects TRBV4-1 to TRBJ1-1; possible D gene TRBD1, 6 bases. This CDR3 has 17 residues. The germline V gene has CDR1 MGHRA and CDR2 YSYEKL. The V gene lost 1 base and the J gene lost 4 bases, with 19 bases spanning the gap. Written as DNA, the CDR3 is TGCGCCAGCAGCCAAGGGGGCAGGGGATCTACGGGCACTGAAGCTTTCTTT. Residues: CASSQGGRGSTGTEAFF.

The CDR3 spells CASSPPTGQSTEAFF. CDR3 DNA: TGTGCCAGCTCACCACCGACTGGACAGTCCACTGAAGCTTTCTTT. V gene TRBV18 combines with J gene TRBJ1-1; tentatively, D is TRBD1 (6 bases). Per germline, CDR1 KGHSH and CDR2 LQKENI. V dropped 0 bases and J dropped 4 bases, with 12 bases sitting between them. CDR3 length: 15 residues.

This chain uses TRBV19 with TRBJ2-3, with a weak D call TRBD2 (6 bases). Deletions cut 5 bases from V and 2 bases from J, with 17 bases between. This CDR3 contains 16 residues. Germline CDR1 LNHDA, CDR2 SQIVND (reference sequence). The CDR3 DNA reads TGTGCCAGTAGTCCTTCTTCGGGGGTTCCCACAGATACGCAGTATTTT. This sequence encodes CASSPSSGVPTDTQYF.

This sequence joins TRBV14 and TRBJ2-1, with 7 bases matching TRBD2. CDR3 length equals 11 residues. The J segment lost 10 bases and the V segment lost 4 bases, leaving 1 base of the junction unmatched. CDR1 is SGHDN and CDR2 is FVKESK in the germline V gene. The CDR3: CASSRGLEQFF. The CDR3 DNA reads as TGTGCCAGCAGCCGGGGACTAGAGCAGTTCTTC. Together with reference TRBV14 and TRBJ2-1, the CDR3 gives the full variable domain: EAGVTQFPSHSVIEKGQTVTLRCDPISGHDNLYWYRRVMGKEIKFLLHFVKESKQDESGMPNNRFLAERTGGTYSTLKVQPAELEDSGVYFCASSRGLEQFFGPGTRLTVL.

The chain has TRBV10-2 and TRBJ2-7; D unclear. V dropped 2 bases and J dropped 3 bases, with 5 bases sitting between them. Germline loops: CDR1 WSHSY, CDR2 SAAADI. The CDR3 sequence is 12 residues long. The CDR3 loop reads CASSENRYEQYF. The CDR3 DNA sequence: TGCGCCAGCAGTGAGAACCGCTACGAGCAGTACTTC.

Comment on this clone: The germline gene is not matched at one end of the junction; a read error may be the cause. V is TRBV11-2 and J is TRBJ2-5; D may be TRBD2 (5 bases). This CDR3 comprises 14 residues. Per germline, CDR1 SGHAT and CDR2 FQNNGV. The chain's CDR3 is CASSPSGEQGTQYF. The CDR3 DNA is TGTGCCAGCAGCCCGAGTGGGGAGCAAGGGACCCAGTACTTC.

The genes are TRBV6-5 and TRBJ1-2; 8 nucleotides match TRBD1. This CDR3 spans 14 amino acids. CDR1 MNHEY and CDR2 SVGAGI come from the germline V gene. J lost 9 bases, V lost 6 bases, and 12 bases had no gene match. The CDR3: CASSPSFSGGRYTF. CDR3 DNA sequence: TGTGCCAGCAGCCCCTCTTTCTCAGGGGGCCGCTACACCTTC.

In this sample, this clone turned up a few times. The chain carries TRBV7-2 and TRBJ2-5; TRBD2 is a possible D gene (5 bases). The CDR3 length is 16 residues. Looked up from germline, CDR1 is SGHTA and CDR2 is FQGNSA. Trimming removed 1 base from V and 0 bases from J, with 12 bases in between. The chain's CDR3 is CASSLGSSSDQETQYF. The CDR3 bases are TGTGCCAGCAGCTTAGGTTCGAGTAGCGACCAAGAGACCCAGTACTTC.

This clone appeared a single time. V is TRBV7-8 and J is TRBJ2-1; D not certain. Trimming cost V 5 bases and J 0 bases, with 11 bases left between them. CDR1 and CDR2 from the germline V gene are SGHVS and FQNEAQ. The CDR3 is 15 residues long. The CDR3 loop reads CASSALTGSYNEQFF. CDR3 DNA: TGTGCCAGCAGCGCCCTAACGGGCTCCTACAATGAGCAGTTCTTC.

The rearrangement links TRBV7-2 to TRBJ2-6; unclear D gene. This CDR3 contains 16 residues. The germline V and J ends were trimmed by 5 bases and 4 bases, with 15 bases remaining between them. Germline-derived CDR1 and CDR2 are SGHTA and FQGNSA. The CDR3 region has the DNA TGTGCCAGCAGCCTTAGCATCTCGCCCGGGGCCAACGTCCTGACTTTC. It is translated as CASSLSISPGANVLTF.

The J gene is TRBJ2-5, the V gene TRBV29-1; perhaps D is TRBD1 or TRBD2 (5 bases each). The CDR3 is 15 residues long. Germline V lookup: CDR1 SQVTM, CDR2 ANQGSEA. CDR3 region: CTYSLGLASGETQYF. The CDR3 DNA reads TGCACCTACTCCCTGGGGCTAGCCAGTGGCGAGACCCAGTACTTC.

The CDR3 reads CASSGENYGYTF. CDR3 bases: TGTGCCAGCTCCGGGGAAAACTATGGCTACACCTTC. The V gene is TRBV18, the J gene TRBJ1-2; D unclear. CDR3 length equals 12 residues. Per the germline V gene, CDR1 is KGHSH and CDR2 is LQKENI. V shed 6 bases and J shed 2 bases, with 7 bases lying between them.

Points on this clone: This sample also contains other DNA sequences that code for the same CDR3. The V and J genes are TRBV29-1 and TRBJ1-4; possible D gene TRBD1, 5 bases. V was trimmed by 3 bases and J by 8 bases, leaving 7 bases between them. CDR1 and CDR2 from the germline V gene are SQVTM and ANQGSEA. The CDR3 loop spans 11 amino acids. This CDR3 reads CSVDRGEKLFF. In DNA form, the CDR3 reads TGCAGCGTTGACCGGGGCGAAAAACTGTTTTTT.

The J gene is TRBJ2-3, the V gene TRBV29-1, with a weak D call TRBD2 (6 bases). CDR3 length: 16 residues. Germline CDR1 reads SQVTM; CDR2 reads ANQGSEA. The ends were cut back, 7 bases at V and 9 bases at J, with 29 bases in the middle. CDR3 nucleotide sequence: TGCAGCGCTAGCGTTCGGCTAGTAGAATCTCAGCGGACGCAGTATTTT. This encodes CSASVRLVESQRTQYF.

This chain joins TRBV30 and TRBJ2-7; TRBD2 is a possible D gene (6 bases). Per the germline V gene, CDR1 is GTSNPN and CDR2 is SVGIG (reference sequence). The CDR3 spans 17 residues. The V gene lost 0 bases and the J gene lost 0 bases, with 18 bases spanning the gap. In nucleotides, the CDR3 is TGTGCCTGGAGTGTACTAAGGGGAGGTACCTACTCCTACGAGCAGTACTTC. Protein sequence: CAWSVLRGGTYSYEQYF.

This chain connects TRBV30 to TRBJ1-2; D is ambiguous. Germline-derived CDR1 and CDR2 are GTSNPN and SVGIG (reference sequence). The CDR3 covers 10 residues. Trimming left V 4 bases short and J 8 bases short, with 8 bases between. Written as DNA, the CDR3 is TGTGCCTGGAAAGGCGAGGGCTACACCTTC. Amino acids: CAWKGEGYTF.

This clone was detected a few times. The chain combines TRBV15 with TRBJ2-1; D gene uncertain. The CDR3 is 15 amino acids. From germline, CDR1 is LNHNV and CDR2 YYDKDF (reference sequence). The V gene lost 0 bases and the J gene lost 15 bases, with 21 bases spanning the gap. DNA for the CDR3: TGTGCCACCAGCAGAGAGACCGGACGGCTTACAGTGATGTTCTTC. It codes for CATSRETGRLTVMFF.

The rearrangement uses TRBV27 and TRBJ2-3; no clear D. The CDR3 contains 13 residues. Germline V gives CDR1 MNHEY, CDR2 SMNVEV (reference sequence). Trimming pared 1 base from V and 1 base from J, leaving 3 bases between. CDR3 residues: CASSLWGTDTQYF. CDR3 coding DNA: TGTGCCAGCAGTTTATGGGGCACAGATACGCAGTATTTT.

This chain links TRBV29-1 with TRBJ2-7, with 12 bases matching TRBD1. The germline V gene has CDR1 SQVTM and CDR2 ANQGSEA. Trimming took 6 bases from V and 2 from J; bases not matched to a gene: 5. The CDR3 has 14 amino acids. CDR3 nucleotides: TGCAGCGTGTCCGGGACAGGGGGCCCCTACGAGCAGTACTTC. This sequence encodes CSVSGTGGPYEQYF.

This clone was found a few times. The chain recombines TRBV6-5 with TRBJ2-1; 7 nucleotides agree with TRBD1. Trimming removed 6 bases from V and 5 bases from J; junction bases left unmatched: 10. The germline CDR1 and CDR2 sequences are MNHEY and SVGAGI. CDR3 length: 15 amino acids. CDR3 nucleotide sequence: TGTGCCAGCAGACAGACAGGGAACACCAACAATGAGCAGTTCTTC. This sequence encodes CASRQTGNTNNEQFF.

The CDR3 coding sequence is TGTGCCAGCAGCTTAAGGGGCGGCAATCAGCCCCAGCATTTT. Residues: CASSLRGGNQPQHF. This chain uses TRBV7-2 with TRBJ1-5; possible D gene TRBD1, 5 bases. The germline V gene encodes CDR1 SGHTA and CDR2 FQGNSA. The length of the CDR3 is 14 residues. With 2 bases removed from V and 2 bases from J, the gap between germline ends came to 7 bases.